Listed below are T cell receptor beta chains from one sample, sequenced in a study of blood T cell repertoires in COVID-19. Produced via immunoSEQ multiplex PCR; TCRdb's table is partial and in-frame only. The table records tens of thousands of clones, approximately 82% of them present only once. Sequenced input: peripheral blood. The receptors were sampled from an older man with active COVID-19. Both conserved end residues are part of each CDR3. D genes are given only for firm matches. Rows may omit the clone size; those that give it use once, few, many or a size class.

V gene	J gene	clone size	D gene	CDR3 DNA	CDR3 protein
TRBV7-9	TRBJ2-1	.	TRBD1	TGTGCCAGCAGCGCCGGAGGACAGGCGGACTACAATGAGCAGTTCTTC	CASSAGGQADYNEQFF
TRBV5-1	TRBJ2-7	.	TRBD2	TGCGCCAGCAAGCCGTGGACTAGCGGGAGCTCCTACGAGCAGTACTTC	CASKPWTSGSSYEQYF
TRBV27	TRBJ1-2	once	TRBD1	TGTGCCAGCAGTGACCGGACAGGGGGCTACACCTTC	CASSDRTGGYTF
TRBV7-3	TRBJ2-1	.	.	TGTGCCAGCAGCTTAACTTTTAGCACCTACAATGAGCAGTTCTTC	CASSLTFSTYNEQFF
TRBV7-6	TRBJ2-7	once	TRBD2	TGTGCCAGCAGCCCAGCGGGGGCGTTCTCCTACGAGCAGTACTTC	CASSPAGAFSYEQYF
TRBV6-5	TRBJ1-5	.	.	TGTGCCAGCCTTTTGGGAGCAACAACCAATCAGCCCCAGCATTTT	CASLLGATTNQPQHF
TRBV7-8	TRBJ1-1	.	.	TGTGCCAGCAGCTTGGACAGAGCGAACACTGAAGCTTTCTTT	CASSLDRANTEAFF
TRBV9	TRBJ2-5	.	TRBD2	TGTGCCAGCAGCTGGGGACTAGCGGGGTTACAAGAGACCCAGTACTTC	CASSWGLAGLQETQYF
TRBV2	TRBJ2-1	few	TRBD2	TGTGCCAGCAGTGCCAGGACTAGCGGGAGACTCACTGAGCAGTTCTTC	CASSARTSGRLTEQFF
TRBV6-5	TRBJ2-7	.	TRBD2	TGTGCCAGCCATGAACTAGCGGGGGCCTCCTACGAGCAGTACTTC	CASHELAGASYEQYF
TRBV28	TRBJ2-1	few	TRBD1	TGTGCCAGCAGTGGGGACAGTACCTACAATGAGCAGTTCTTC	CASSGDSTYNEQFF
TRBV14	TRBJ2-1	.	.	TGTGCCAGCAGCCAGTACGGGACACCTCAAAATGAGCAGTTCTTC	CASSQYGTPQNEQFF
TRBV7-2	TRBJ2-7	few	TRBD2	TGTGCCAGCAGCTTGGAGGACAGCGGGAGGGCCGACGAGCAGTACTTC	CASSLEDSGRADEQYF
TRBV7-2	TRBJ1-1	.	TRBD1	TGTGCCAGCAGCTTAACTTACAGGGGGGGGAACACTGAAGCTTTCTTT	CASSLTYRGGNTEAFF
TRBV7-9	TRBJ2-7	few	.	TGTGCCAGCAGCTTCCACTACGAGCAGTACTTC	CASSFHYEQYF
TRBV15	TRBJ2-3	.	.	TGTGCCACCAGCAGATCACAGGGTGCAGATACGCAGTATTTT	CATSRSQGADTQYF
TRBV11-2	TRBJ2-3	few	TRBD2	TGTGCCAGCAGCTTAGTCCCTCTAGCGGCTAGCACAGATACGCAGTATTTT	CASSLVPLAASTDTQYF
TRBV6-6	TRBJ1-2	few	.	TGTGCCAGCAGTCAACCGGGACAAGCTAACTATGGCTACACCTTC	CASSQPGQANYGYTF
TRBV30	TRBJ2-3	few	.	TGTGCCTCTATACCAGGAGGACCGCGCGGAGATACGCAGTATTTT	CASIPGGPRGDTQYF
TRBV5-1	TRBJ2-5	.	.	TGCGCCAGCAGCTTGGGGACTCAGGTGGGGGAGACCCAGTACTTC	CASSLGTQVGETQYF
TRBV11-3	TRBJ2-2	.	.	TGTGCCAGCAGCCGACAGGCGAACACCGGGGAGCTGTTTTTT	CASSRQANTGELFF
TRBV19	TRBJ2-2	once	.	TGTGCCAGTAGTTCGCCGGGGGCCGGGGAGCTGTTTTTT	CASSSPGAGELFF
TRBV25-1	TRBJ1-1	few	.	TGTGCCAGCAGTGACGGGAGGGTGCCTGAAGCTTTCTTT	CASSDGRVPEAFF
TRBV4-3	TRBJ2-1	.	.	TGCGCCAGCAGCCAAGATTCCCAGGTCTACAATGAGCAGTTCTTC	CASSQDSQVYNEQFF
TRBV7-2	TRBJ2-7	.	TRBD2	TGTGCCAGCAGCTTAAGGAGGACTTTAGCGGGGGGGTACTACGAGCAGTACTTC	CASSLRRTLAGGYYEQYF
TRBV7-2	TRBJ1-2	.	.	TGTGCCAGCAGCTTCACTAACTATGGCTACACCTTC	CASSFTNYGYTF
TRBV29-1	TRBJ1-4	once	.	TGCAGCGCACGATCAGGGACAACTAATGAAAAACTGTTTTTT	CSARSGTTNEKLFF
TRBV27	TRBJ2-5	.	TRBD1	TGTGCCAGCAACGTCGCTCCGGGACAGGGCGCCAGATTGTACTTC	CASNVAPGQGARLYF
TRBV4-1	TRBJ1-1	.	.	TGCGCCAGCAGCCAAGATACGGAGACTCCGAGGGAAGCTTTCTTT	CASSQDTETPREAFF
TRBV4-3	TRBJ1-1	.	TRBD1	TGCGCCAGCAGCCAAGCCAGGGGGCTTAACACTGAAGCTTTCTTT	CASSQARGLNTEAFF
TRBV7-2	TRBJ2-7	few	TRBD2	TGTGCCAGCAGCTCCGGGAGCGGGAGTATCTACGAGCAGTACTTC	CASSSGSGSIYEQYF
TRBV27	TRBJ2-3	.	TRBD1	TGTGCCAGCAGGCCAACAGGGGTCGGCACAGATACGCAGTATTTT	CASRPTGVGTDTQYF
TRBV6-2/TRBV6-3	TRBJ1-5	.	.	TGTGCCAGCAGTTACTTAAATAGCAATCAGCCCCAGCATTTT	CASSYLNSNQPQHF
TRBV7-2	TRBJ2-1	.	TRBD1	TGTGCCAGCAGCTCGGACAGGGGGTGGAACAATGAGCAGTTCTTC	CASSSDRGWNNEQFF
TRBV6-1	TRBJ1-5	.	TRBD1	TGTGCCAGCAGTGAAGCCCCCAGGGGGCAGCAGCCCCAGCATTTT	CASSEAPRGQQPQHF